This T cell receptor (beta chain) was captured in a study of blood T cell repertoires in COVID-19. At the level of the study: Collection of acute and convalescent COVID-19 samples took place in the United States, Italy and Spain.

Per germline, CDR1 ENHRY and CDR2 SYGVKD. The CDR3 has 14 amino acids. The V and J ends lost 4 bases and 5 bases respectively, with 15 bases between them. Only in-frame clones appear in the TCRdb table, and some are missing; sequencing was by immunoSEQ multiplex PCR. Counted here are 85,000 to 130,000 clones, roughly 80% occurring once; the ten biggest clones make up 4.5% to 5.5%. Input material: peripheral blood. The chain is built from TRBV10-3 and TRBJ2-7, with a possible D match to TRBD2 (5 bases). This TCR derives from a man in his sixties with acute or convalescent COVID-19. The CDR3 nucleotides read TGTGCCATCAGTGGATGGACGGGGATCGACGAGCAGTACTTC. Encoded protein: CAISGWTGIDEQYF.